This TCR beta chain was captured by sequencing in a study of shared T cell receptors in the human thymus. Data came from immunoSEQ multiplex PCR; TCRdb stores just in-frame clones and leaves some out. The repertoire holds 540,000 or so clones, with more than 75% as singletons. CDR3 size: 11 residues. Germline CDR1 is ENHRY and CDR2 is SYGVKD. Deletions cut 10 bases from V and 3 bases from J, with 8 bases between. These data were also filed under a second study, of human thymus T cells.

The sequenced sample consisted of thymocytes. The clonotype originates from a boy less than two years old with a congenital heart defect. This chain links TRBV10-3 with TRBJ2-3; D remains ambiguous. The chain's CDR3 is CASLETDTQYF. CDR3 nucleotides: TGTGCCAGCCTAGAGACAGATACGCAGTATTTT.